The TCR beta chain described here comes from a study of T cell repertoires in cytomegalovirus infection. A word on this clonotype: The antigen is undetermined.

V shed 1 base and J shed 4 bases, with 13 bases lying between them. In germline, CDR1 is SEHNR, CDR2 FQNEAQ (reference sequence). This CDR3 has 15 amino acids. General observations from the study: Ex vivo, HLA-C-restricted CMV-specific TCR beta clonotypes prevailed over the rest of the response.

One entry per CDR3 protein, called by TCRdb with MiXCR from the reads. The sample consists of roughly 500,000 distinct CDR3 sequences, approximately 15% of them appearing once. This clonotype was obtained from a human donor in good health (CMV status not recorded). Some clones in this sample may be carry-over from other donors' samples. Sequencing was carried out using CD8+ T cells from PBMCs. J is TRBJ1-2 and V is TRBV7-9; D is uncertain. The CDR3 DNA reads as TGTGCCAGCAGCTTAGTGGATGAACTTACCTATGGCTACACCTTC. Amino acids: CASSLVDELTYGYTF.